A single sample is the source of the 4 T cell receptor beta chains below, sequenced in a study of CD8+ T cells in alopecia areata. The treatment denotes: oral pan-JAK inhibitor, 5-10 mg twice daily. As the sequencing template, cDNA was produced by extracting RNA and reverse transcribing it. Method: immunoSEQ multiplex PCR; TCRdb's copy keeps in-frame clones and lacks some. The sample comprises 150,000 to 200,000 clones, about three fifths of which are singletons, and approximately 0.91% rests with the top ten. The sample here was CD4+ T cells sorted from blood, taken at week 4, from a patient treated with tofacitinib. Every receptor here comes from a human donor with alopecia areata.

The V call is TRBV30, the J call TRBJ2-1, with D perhaps matching TRBD1 (6 bases). CDR3 length equals 12 residues. Trimming left V 7 bases short and J 7 bases short, with 14 bases between. The germline V gene encodes CDR1 GTSNPN and CDR2 SVGIG (reference sequence). The CDR3, as DNA: TGTGCCTCCTCCATACAGGGAAATGAGCAGTTCTTC. Protein sequence: CASSIQGNEQFF.

The V and J genes are TRBV29-1 and TRBJ2-7; the D gene is possibly TRBD1 (5 bases). The V gene's germline CDR1 is SQVTM and CDR2 ANQGSEA. There are 14 residues in the CDR3. The V end lost 4 bases, the J end lost 1 base, and 14 bases lay between the germline ends. In nucleotides, the CDR3 is TGCAGCGTTGCGCCCCTAGACAGATCCTACGAGCAGTACTTC. It codes for CSVAPLDRSYEQYF.

This chain uses TRBV27 with TRBJ1-5, with D uncertain. Germline CDR1 is MNHEY and CDR2 is SMNVEV (reference sequence). Trimming took off 7 bases at V and 3 bases at J, with 19 bases between the two ends. The length of the CDR3 is 16 residues. The CDR3: CASKEDAAVPNQPQHF. The CDR3 coding sequence is TGTGCCAGCAAGGAGGATGCCGCCGTACCCAATCAGCCCCAGCATTTT.

The chain recombines TRBV25-1 with TRBJ1-2, with unresolved D. Germline V gives CDR1 MGHDK, CDR2 SYGVNS. The CDR3 covers 13 residues. Between the trimmed V and J ends, which lost 3 bases and 4 bases, there was a span of 9 bases. CDR3 nucleotide sequence: TGTGCCAGCAGTGACGGTCCTCCCTATGGCTACACCTTC. It is translated as CASSDGPPYGYTF.